The TCR beta chain described here comes from a study of blood T cell repertoires in COVID-19. Study background: Researchers got acute and convalescent COVID-19 samples from the United States, Italy and Spain. T cells, B-cell-depleted T cells, or PBMCs provided the cDNA or gDNA that served as material.

The CDR3 length is 17 residues. In germline, CDR1 is GTSNPN, CDR2 SVGIG (reference sequence). V lost 1 base and J 0 bases, leaving 16 bases between the germline ends. Authors' analysis steps: Cell counts per sample came from amplifying reference gene primers. TCRdb's table, derived via immunoSEQ multiplex PCR, lists solely in-frame clones and lacks some. V and J calls and clone size follow that table, whereas D and trimming were derived from the DNA. This sample yields roughly 68,000 clones, of which roughly 80% are seen a single time; 15% to 20% belongs to the top ten. The sequencing sample was made of peripheral blood. The origin of this receptor is a woman older than 75 with acute or convalescent COVID-19. V usage is TRBV30 and J usage is TRBJ1-3, with D unclear. CDR3 region: CAWSEGLRGPSGNTIYF. CDR3 sequence (DNA): TGTGCCTGGAGTGAGGGTCTGCGGGGTCCCTCTGGAAACACCATATATTTT.